Described below is a single T cell receptor (beta chain) sequence and its context. The sample is drawn from a study of blood T cell repertoires in COVID-19. Germline CDR1 MDHEN, CDR2 SYDVKM. CDR3 size: 16 residues. J gave up 7 bases and V 4 bases, and 13 bases lay outside the gene matches. TCRdb keeps only in-frame clones here, not all; method: immunoSEQ multiplex PCR. The sample has a few hundred thousand clones, around 88% seen once. The origin of this receptor is a woman in her 30s who had recovered from COVID-19. The chain is built from TRBV28 and TRBJ2-7; 10 nucleotides align to TRBD1. The sequencing input was PBMCs or T cells enriched from blood (not recorded which). The CDR3 coding sequence is TGTGCCAGCAGTTCCCGACCCGGGACAGGGGTTTGGGAGCAGTACTTC. This translates into CASSSRPGTGVWEQYF.